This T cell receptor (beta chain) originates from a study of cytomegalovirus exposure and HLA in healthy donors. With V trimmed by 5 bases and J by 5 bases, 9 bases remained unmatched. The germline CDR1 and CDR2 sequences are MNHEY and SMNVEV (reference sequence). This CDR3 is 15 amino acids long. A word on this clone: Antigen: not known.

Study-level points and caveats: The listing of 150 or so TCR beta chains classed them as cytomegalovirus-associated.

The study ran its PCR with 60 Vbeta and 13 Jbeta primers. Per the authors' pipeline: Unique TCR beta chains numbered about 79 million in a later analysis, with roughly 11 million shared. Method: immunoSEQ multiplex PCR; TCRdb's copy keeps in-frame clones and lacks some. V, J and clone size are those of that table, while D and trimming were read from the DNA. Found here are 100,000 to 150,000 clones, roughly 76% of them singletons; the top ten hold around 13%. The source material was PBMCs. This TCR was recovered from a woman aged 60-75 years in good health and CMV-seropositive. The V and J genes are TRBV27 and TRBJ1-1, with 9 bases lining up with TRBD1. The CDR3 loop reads CASSTLGQGRTEAFF. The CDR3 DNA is TGTGCCAGCAGTACTTTGGGACAGGGAAGGACTGAAGCTTTCTTT.